Listed here are 11 T cell receptor beta chains from one sample, sequenced in a study of cytomegalovirus exposure and HLA in healthy donors. In the PCR, 60 Vbeta and 13 Jbeta primers were used. Produced via immunoSEQ multiplex PCR; TCRdb's table is partial and in-frame only. The data contain roughly 140,000 clones, about 85% of them seen just once; the ten biggest clones take up about 2.4%. The sequenced material came from PBMCs. These receptors were collected from a woman aged 18-29 years in good health and CMV-seronegative.

V usage is TRBV5-1 and J usage is TRBJ1-3; maybe TRBD1 (5 bases). The CDR3 extends over 16 amino acids. The V gene's germline CDR1 is SGHRS and CDR2 YFSETQ. Between the trimmed V and J ends, which lost 3 bases and 1 base, there was a span of 14 bases. The DNA for the CDR3 is TGCGCCAGCAGCTGGGGGGTAGGGGCTTCTGGAAACACCATATATTTT. Translating gives CASSWGVGASGNTIYF.

As DNA, the CDR3 is TGCGCCAGCAGCTTGGTTGGGACAGGGCGCGGACTGGCGAACACCGGGGAGCTGTTTTTT. Translating it yields CASSLVGTGRGLANTGELFF. The gene calls are TRBV5-1 and TRBJ2-2; 9 bases agree with TRBD1. V trimming: 0 bases; J trimming: 0 bases; junction bases outside the gene matches: 12. The CDR3 length is 20 residues. Germline CDR1 SGHRS, CDR2 YFSETQ.

The chain uses TRBV18 and TRBJ2-7; possibly TRBD2 for D (6 bases). The V gene lost 1 base and the J gene lost 0 bases, with 7 bases spanning the gap. Germline lookup yields CDR1 KGHSH and CDR2 LQKENI. The CDR3 length is 14 residues. CDR3 amino acids: CASSPQEGSYEQYF. The CDR3 DNA reads as TGTGCCAGCTCACCACAGGAGGGCTCCTACGAGCAGTACTTC.

Concerning this clone: Other DNA variants within this sample encode the same CDR3. The V call is TRBV7-2, the J call TRBJ2-7; D possibly corresponds to TRBD2 (6 bases). Per the germline V gene, CDR1 is SGHTA and CDR2 is FQGNSA. The germline V and J ends were trimmed by 4 bases and 3 bases, with 10 bases remaining between them. The CDR3 totals 13 residues. The CDR3 sequence is CASSSRGSYEQYF. CDR3 DNA: TGTGCCAGCAGCTCCCGGGGGAGCTACGAGCAGTACTTC.

The chain is built from TRBV4-1 and TRBJ1-5; D not resolved. Germline V gene lookup returns CDR1 MGHRA and CDR2 YSYEKL. V lost 2 bases to trimming and J lost 4 bases, with 15 bases between them. The CDR3 spans 16 residues. CDR3 protein: CASSQSLHSMNQPQHF. Written as DNA, the CDR3 is TGCGCCAGCAGCCAAAGTTTGCACAGTATGAATCAGCCCCAGCATTTT.

This chain joins TRBV5-6 and TRBJ1-5, with unresolved D. Trimming left V 4 bases short and J 3 bases short, with 14 bases between. The CDR3 covers 15 residues. Germline assignment: CDR1 SGHDT and CDR2 YYEEEE. As DNA, the CDR3 is TGTGCCAGCAGCCGGACTGATATAACCAATCAGCCCCAGCATTTT. As protein: CASSRTDITNQPQHF.

V and J are TRBV11-2 and TRBJ2-7; no firm D call. The ends were cut back, 0 bases at V and 3 bases at J, with 9 bases in the middle. Germline CDR1 reads SGHAT; CDR2 reads FQNNGV. The CDR3 runs to 14 residues. CDR3 residues: CASSLDTPYYEQYF. Written as DNA, the CDR3 is TGTGCCAGCAGCTTAGACACACCGTACTACGAGCAGTACTTC. The complete variable domain, with remaining parts taken from reference TRBV11-2 and TRBJ2-7, reads EAGVAQSPRYKIIEKRQSVAFWCNPISGHATLYWYQQILGQGPKLLIQFQNNGVVDDSQLPKDRFSAERLKGVDSTLKIQPAKLEDSAVYLCASSLDTPYYEQYFGPGTRLTVT.

The rearrangement uses TRBV6-6 and TRBJ2-3, with 9 bases lining up with TRBD2. CDR3 size: 15 residues. Per germline, CDR1 MNHNY and CDR2 SVGAGI (reference sequence). With V trimmed by 6 bases and J by 6 bases, 10 bases remained unmatched. The CDR3 loop reads CASRPRTSVSDTQYF. The CDR3 region has the DNA TGTGCCAGCAGACCCCGGACTAGCGTTTCGGATACGCAGTATTTT.

The rearrangement uses TRBV5-4 and TRBJ2-5; TRBD2 is a possible D gene (6 bases). V dropped 4 bases and J dropped 4 bases, with 14 bases sitting between them. CDR3 length: 14 amino acids. Per germline, CDR1 SGHNT and CDR2 YYREEE (reference sequence). CDR3: CASSGIDSGETQYF. In nucleotides, the CDR3 is TGTGCCAGCAGCGGAATTGATAGCGGAGAGACCCAGTACTTC. The variable domain in full, with the rest retrieved from reference TRBV5-4 and TRBJ2-5, is ETGVTQSPTHLIKTRGQQVTLRCSSQSGHNTVSWYQQALGQGPQFIFQYYREEENGRGNFPPRFSGLQFPNYSSELNVNALELDDSALYLCASSGIDSGETQYFGPGTRLLVL.

This clone has more than one count but fewer than ten. The chain recombines TRBV29-1 with TRBJ2-1; TRBD2 aligns across 9 bases. This CDR3 is built from 15 residues. Germline loops: CDR1 SQVTM, CDR2 ANQGSEA. Trimming removed 4 bases from V and 3 bases from J; junction bases left unmatched: 7. The CDR3 bases are TGCAGCGTTGGTATTAGCGGGAGTGGCTACAATGAGCAGTTCTTC. This sequence encodes CSVGISGSGYNEQFF.

V and J are TRBV23-1 and TRBJ2-7; D might be TRBD1 (7 bases). TRBV23-1 is annotated as an ORF whose role is uncertain. The V end lost 2 bases, the J end lost 1 base, and 12 bases lay between the germline ends. This CDR3 is 15 amino acids long. The CDR3 DNA reads as TGCGCCAGCAGTCAACCAGGGGGGATTTCCTACGAGCAGTACTTC. Translated, it gives CASSQPGGISYEQYF.